The rows below give T cell receptor beta chains drawn from one sample of a study of shared clonotypes between healthy human individuals. Clones were read by immunoSEQ multiplex PCR, and TCRdb kept only the in-frame ones, dropping some. Altogether about 560,000 clones are present, around 76% being singletons, with the ten largest covering around 12%. The material sequenced was PBMCs. These receptors were collected from a woman in her thirties or forties in good health. Some clones in this sample may be carry-over from other donors' samples. Both conserved end residues are part of each CDR3. Fields, in order: J gene, clone size, V gene, CDR3 protein. Size values are once, few and many counts, or a class for expanded clones, and some rows have none.

j_gene: TRBJ2-5
abundance: once
v_gene: TRBV7-9
CDR3aa: CASSRGTGQETQYF

j_gene: TRBJ2-7
abundance: once
v_gene: TRBV7-2
CDR3aa: CASSRTSGSYEQYF

j_gene: TRBJ2-1
abundance: .
v_gene: TRBV27
CDR3aa: CASSLRLAGGSPYNEQFF

j_gene: TRBJ2-3
abundance: once
v_gene: TRBV9
CDR3aa: CASSVGAGGLFSTDTQYF

j_gene: TRBJ1-6
abundance: .
v_gene: TRBV10-3
CDR3aa: CAISETETRSPLHF

j_gene: TRBJ2-7
abundance: .
v_gene: TRBV7-3
CDR3aa: CASSPRGTGGQPYEQYF

j_gene: TRBJ2-2
abundance: many
v_gene: TRBV5-6
CDR3aa: CASSFYTNTGELFF

j_gene: TRBJ2-2
abundance: .
v_gene: TRBV19
CDR3aa: CASKRLAGGPVTGELFF

j_gene: TRBJ2-7
abundance: .
v_gene: TRBV28
CDR3aa: CASRGPAGQGINEQYF

j_gene: TRBJ2-2
abundance: .
v_gene: TRBV11-2
CDR3aa: CASSLGQTTGELFF

j_gene: TRBJ1-1
abundance: few
v_gene: TRBV1
CDR3aa: CTSSQKPQGSTEAFF

j_gene: TRBJ2-3
abundance: .
v_gene: TRBV7-2
CDR3aa: CASSLAPDTDTQYF

j_gene: TRBJ2-3
abundance: .
v_gene: TRBV19
CDR3aa: CASSIVGRTDTQYF

j_gene: TRBJ2-2
abundance: .
v_gene: TRBV11-3
CDR3aa: CASSPRAGVDTGELFF

j_gene: TRBJ1-2
abundance: .
v_gene: TRBV28
CDR3aa: CASSPPGGLAGYTF

j_gene: TRBJ2-4
abundance: .
v_gene: TRBV2
CDR3aa: CASHRGTKNIQYF

j_gene: TRBJ2-1
abundance: .
v_gene: TRBV19
CDR3aa: CASRSFGDDEQFF

j_gene: TRBJ2-7
abundance: .
v_gene: TRBV30
CDR3aa: CAWSVGAGLYEQYF

j_gene: .
abundance: .
v_gene: TRBV11-2
CDR3aa: CASRRLAGDIYEQYF

j_gene: TRBJ1-1
abundance: .
v_gene: TRBV23-1
CDR3aa: CASSQLKRQANTEAFF

j_gene: TRBJ1-1
abundance: .
v_gene: TRBV7-9
CDR3aa: CASSLDGRQGATEAFF

j_gene: TRBJ2-5
abundance: .
v_gene: TRBV27
CDR3aa: CASSRQGRQETQYF

j_gene: TRBJ1-5
abundance: .
v_gene: TRBV18
CDR3aa: CASSGGIGNQPQHF

j_gene: TRBJ2-3
abundance: once
v_gene: TRBV7-2
CDR3aa: CASSSDTQYF

j_gene: TRBJ2-1
abundance: .
v_gene: TRBV11-2
CDR3aa: CASSYRQLGGAGGNEQFF

j_gene: TRBJ2-7
abundance: .
v_gene: TRBV30
CDR3aa: CAWSGRRGQAYEQYF

j_gene: TRBJ2-7
abundance: .
v_gene: TRBV29-1
CDR3aa: CSVDGTGRYEQYF

j_gene: TRBJ2-7
abundance: .
v_gene: TRBV28
CDR3aa: CASSSTWAVGGKEQYF

j_gene: TRBJ2-1
abundance: .
v_gene: TRBV2
CDR3aa: CASSERIPSEQFF

j_gene: TRBJ2-7
abundance: .
v_gene: TRBV18
CDR3aa: CASSPRTRLEGTGPYEQYF

j_gene: TRBJ2-1
abundance: .
v_gene: TRBV4-2
CDR3aa: CASSLTPGLAGNEQFF

j_gene: TRBJ2-3
abundance: .
v_gene: TRBV7-9
CDR3aa: CASSSLAGGSTDTQYF

j_gene: TRBJ1-1
abundance: .
v_gene: TRBV2
CDR3aa: CASSVEGGRTEAFF

j_gene: TRBJ2-7
abundance: few
v_gene: TRBV11-2
CDR3aa: CASSLGVGFYEQYF

j_gene: TRBJ2-1
abundance: once
v_gene: TRBV5-4
CDR3aa: CASTPGGSGTVYNEQFF

j_gene: TRBJ2-7
abundance: .
v_gene: TRBV4-1
CDR3aa: CASSQTQQGAYEQYF

j_gene: TRBJ1-2
abundance: once
v_gene: TRBV7-3
CDR3aa: CASSSDSVYGYTF

j_gene: TRBJ2-7
abundance: .
v_gene: TRBV6-1
CDR3aa: CASSHSPYEQYF

j_gene: TRBJ2-7
abundance: .
v_gene: TRBV5-1
CDR3aa: CASSAGTGPYEQYF